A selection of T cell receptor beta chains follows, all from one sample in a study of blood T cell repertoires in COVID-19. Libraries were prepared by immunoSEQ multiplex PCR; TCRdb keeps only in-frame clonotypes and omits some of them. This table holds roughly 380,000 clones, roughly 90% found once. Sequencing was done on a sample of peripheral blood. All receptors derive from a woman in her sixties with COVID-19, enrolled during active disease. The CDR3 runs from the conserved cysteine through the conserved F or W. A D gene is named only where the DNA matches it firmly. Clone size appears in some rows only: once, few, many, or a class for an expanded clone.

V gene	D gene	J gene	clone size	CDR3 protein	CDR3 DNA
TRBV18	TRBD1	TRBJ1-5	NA	CASSSGQGNQPQHF	TGTGCCAGCTCATCCGGACAGGGGAATCAGCCCCAGCATTTT
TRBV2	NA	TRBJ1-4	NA	CASVGGRMREKLFF	TGTGCCAGTGTGGGGGGTAGGATGCGAGAAAAACTGTTTTTT
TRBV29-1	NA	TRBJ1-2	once	CSVEESDNGYGYTF	TGCAGCGTTGAAGAATCGGACAATGGCTATGGCTACACCTTC
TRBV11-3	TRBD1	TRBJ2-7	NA	CASSSPGQGGLEQYF	TGTGCCAGCAGCTCCCCGGGACAGGGGGGGCTCGAGCAGTACTTC
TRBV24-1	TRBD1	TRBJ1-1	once	CATSPGGDSTEAFF	TGTGCCACCAGCCCGGGGGGGGACAGCACTGAAGCTTTCTTT
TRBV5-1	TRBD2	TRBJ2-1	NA	CASSQSSRGVVNEQFF	TGCGCCAGCAGCCAGAGCTCGCGGGGGGTCGTGAATGAGCAGTTCTTC
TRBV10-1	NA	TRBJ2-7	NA	CASSVPLLDSSYEQYF	TGCGCCAGCAGTGTTCCTCTCCTGGACAGCTCCTACGAGCAGTACTTC
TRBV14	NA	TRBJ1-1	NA	CASSQLKGVYTEAFF	TGTGCCAGCAGCCAACTTAAGGGGGTATACACTGAAGCTTTCTTT
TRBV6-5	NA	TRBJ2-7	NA	CASRLGGSDEQYF	TGTGCCTCAAGGTTAGGAGGGAGCGACGAGCAGTACTTC
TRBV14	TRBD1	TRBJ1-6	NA	CASSAGTVSPLHF	TGTGCCAGCAGCGCTGGGACAGTCTCACCCCTCCACTTT
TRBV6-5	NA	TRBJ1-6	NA	CAVGREYNSPLHF	TGTGCCGTCGGACGGGAGTATAATTCACCCCTCCACTTT
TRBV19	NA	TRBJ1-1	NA	CASSQGSTTEAFF	TGTGCCAGTAGTCAGGGGTCGACCACTGAAGCTTTCTTT
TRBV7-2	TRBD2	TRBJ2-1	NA	CASSLALAGGRNEQFF	TGTGCCAGCAGCTTAGCCCTAGCGGGGGGGCGGAATGAGCAGTTCTTC
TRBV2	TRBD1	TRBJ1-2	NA	CASSETGGDGYTF	TGTGCCAGCAGTGAGACAGGGGGCGATGGCTACACCTTC
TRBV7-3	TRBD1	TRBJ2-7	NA	CASPLGTGAHPYEQYF	TGTGCCAGCCCCTTGGGGACAGGGGCGCACCCCTACGAGCAGTACTTC
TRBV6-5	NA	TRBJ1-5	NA	CASSYLNSNQPQHF	TGTGCCAGCAGTTACCTAAATAGCAATCAGCCCCAGCATTTT
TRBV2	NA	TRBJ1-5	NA	CASSSGLNQPQHF	TGTGCCAGCAGCTCCGGTCTAAATCAGCCCCAGCATTTT
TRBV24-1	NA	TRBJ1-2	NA	CATSDRTVNYGYTF	TGTGCCACCAGTGATCGAACAGTGAACTATGGCTACACCTTC
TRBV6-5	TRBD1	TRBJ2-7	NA	CASSFRGQGKGEQYF	TGTGCCAGCAGTTTCCGGGGACAGGGGAAAGGCGAGCAGTACTTC
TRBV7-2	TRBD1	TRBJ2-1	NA	CASSLGGQGHEQFF	TGTGCCAGCAGCTTAGGGGGACAGGGCCATGAGCAGTTCTTC
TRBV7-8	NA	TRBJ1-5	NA	CASSPESFQPQHF	TGTGCCAGCAGCCCTGAGAGTTTCCAGCCCCAGCATTTT
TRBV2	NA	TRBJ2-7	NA	CASIRQSYEQYF	TGTGCCAGCATCAGGCAGTCCTACGAGCAGTACTTC
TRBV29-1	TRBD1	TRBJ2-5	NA	CSVGAGGEETQYF	TGCAGCGTGGGGGCAGGGGGCGAAGAGACCCAGTACTTC
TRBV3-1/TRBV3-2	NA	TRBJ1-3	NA	CASSPSGNTIYF	TGTGCCAGCAGCCCCTCCGGAAACACCATATATTTT